The 25 T cell receptor beta chains given below trace back to one sample, sequenced in a study of CD8 T cells in Susac syndrome. cDNA came from around 0.5 to 1 ug RNA primed by random hexamers. A single record per CDR3 protein comes from TCRdb applying MiXCR to the immunoSEQ multiplex PCR reads. The sample contains some 200,000 distinct CDR3 sequences, just under 95% of which appear only once. Sequences were obtained from CD4+ T cells from PBMCs. These receptors came from a human donor in good health.

The genes are TRBV20-1 and TRBJ1-1; weak D call: TRBD1 (6 bases). Germline CDR1 DFQATT, CDR2 SNEGSKA (reference sequence). The CDR3 is made up of 13 amino acids. Trimming took 6 bases from V and 11 from J, leaving 22 bases between them. The CDR3 DNA reads as TGCAGTGCCGCCGCCGTAGAAAGGGGGAGGGCTTTCTTT. Amino acids: CSAAAVERGRAFF.

V and J are TRBV24-1 and TRBJ2-5, with a tentative D call TRBD1 (5 bases). Germline loops: CDR1 KGHDR, CDR2 SFDVKD. This CDR3 contains 13 residues. Trimming took 11 bases from V and 5 from J, leaving 17 bases between them. This chain's CDR3 is CAISTAGRETQYF. CDR3 nucleotide sequence: TGTGCCATCTCTACGGCAGGGCGCGAGACCCAGTACTTC.

The chain employs TRBV9 and TRBJ2-2; 7 nucleotides line up with TRBD2. This CDR3 has 15 amino acids. Germline CDR1 reads SGDLS; CDR2 reads YYNGEE. V was pared by 3 bases and J by 5 bases, with 7 bases of the junction left unmatched. The CDR3 loop reads CASSGLILATGELFF. CDR3 coding DNA: TGTGCCAGCAGCGGACTAATACTAGCGACCGGGGAGCTGTTTTTT.

The chain joins TRBV29-1 to TRBJ2-5; D not certain. The CDR3 covers 13 residues. The V end was cut by 3 bases, the J end by 4 bases, with 12 bases between. From germline, CDR1 is SQVTM and CDR2 ANQGSEA. CDR3 in DNA: TGCAGCGTTGAGTTGGAAGGGCGAGAGACCCAGTACTTC. This codes for CSVELEGRETQYF.

The table lists this clonotype with a count of one. The genes are TRBV6-2 or TRBV6-3 and TRBJ2-5; 10 bases agree with TRBD1. Germline V CDR1 and CDR2: MNHEY, SVGEGT. V lost 2 bases to trimming and J lost 7 bases; unmatched junction nucleotides: 7. The CDR3 loop spans 15 amino acids. The CDR3 reads CASSYLGQGGRTQYF. CDR3 in DNA: TGTGCCAGCAGTTACCTCGGACAGGGGGGCCGGACCCAGTACTTC.

V usage is TRBV20-1 and J usage is TRBJ2-7, with 11 positions matching TRBD2. V was clipped by 0 bases and J by 2 bases; unmatched bases: 3. CDR3 length equals 15 residues. Germline CDR1 is DFQATT and CDR2 is SNEGSKA (reference sequence). In DNA form, the CDR3 reads TGCAGTGCTAGAGACTTAGCGGGAGGGCCCTACGAGCAGTACTTC. Translating gives CSARDLAGGPYEQYF.

V and J are TRBV6-2 or TRBV6-3 and TRBJ2-1, with D possibly matching TRBD2 (6 bases). V shed 11 bases and J shed 8 bases, with 13 bases lying between them. The length of the CDR3 is 11 residues. Germline lookup yields CDR1 MNHEY and CDR2 SVGEGT. As DNA, the CDR3 is TGTGCCTCGTCGGGGGACTATGAGCAGTTCTTC. As protein: CASSGDYEQFF.

The rearrangement joins TRBV29-1 to TRBJ1-1, with TRBD1 identical over 11 bases. This CDR3 contains 14 residues. Germline V lookup: CDR1 SQVTM, CDR2 ANQGSEA. V was clipped by 7 bases and J by 4 bases; unmatched bases: 8. Here the CDR3 DNA reads TGCAGCGGCAGACAAGGACAGGGGGCCACTGAAGCTTTCTTT. This gives the protein CSGRQGQGATEAFF. The full variable domain, in which reference TRBV29-1 and TRBJ1-1 provide the parts outside the CDR3, is SAVISQKPSRDICQRGTSLTIQCQVDSQVTMMFWYRQQPGQSLTLIATANQGSEATYESGFVIDKFPISRPNLTFSTLTVSNMSPEDSSIYLCSGRQGQGATEAFFGQGTRLTVV.

V gene TRBV25-1 combines with J gene TRBJ2-7, with 7 nucleotides matching TRBD1. CDR1 MGHDK and CDR2 SYGVNS come from the germline V gene. V dropped 5 bases and J dropped 0; count of bases not matched to a gene: 7. The CDR3 is made up of 15 amino acids. CDR3 in DNA: TGTGCCAGCAGTCACAGAGGGGGCAGCTCCTACGAGCAGTACTTC. It specifies CASSHRGGSSYEQYF.

The rearrangement uses TRBV20-1 and TRBJ1-1; D gene unclear. This CDR3 spans 10 amino acids. V was trimmed by 3 bases and J by 7 bases, leaving 6 bases between them. Germline values: CDR1 DFQATT, CDR2 SNEGSKA (reference sequence). DNA for the CDR3: TGCAGTGCTAGGGCGAGTGAAGCTTTCTTT. Encoded protein: CSARASEAFF.

This chain uses TRBV11-1 with TRBJ2-5; TRBD2 is a possible D gene (7 bases). The CDR3 is 16 amino acids. Trimming shortened V by 5 bases and J by 5 bases, and 21 bases separated the two germline ends. Germline CDR1 and CDR2: SGHAT and FQDESV (reference sequence). The CDR3 is CASSRPTGGQGETQYF. The DNA of the CDR3 is TGTGCCAGCAGCAGACCCACGGGGGGCCAGGGGGAGACCCAGTACTTC.

The chain links TRBV30 to TRBJ2-1, with 7 bases lining up with TRBD2. V trimming: 3 bases; J trimming: 14 bases; junction bases outside the gene matches: 16. This CDR3 comprises 14 residues. Germline loops: CDR1 GTSNPN, CDR2 SVGIG (reference sequence). This chain's CDR3 is CAWSPGGDGILEFF. CDR3 nucleotides: TGTGCCTGGAGCCCTGGGGGGGACGGGATCTTGGAGTTCTTC.

This sequence joins TRBV3-1 and TRBJ2-3, with D hard to call. The V gene's germline CDR1 is LGHDT and CDR2 YNNKEL (reference sequence). The CDR3 has 12 amino acids. Trimming left V 4 bases short and J 8 bases short, with 10 bases between. The CDR3 sequence is CASSRLFGTQYF. Written as DNA, the CDR3 is TGTGCCAGCAGCCGGCTGTTCGGTACGCAGTATTTT.

The gene calls are TRBV12-3 or TRBV12-4 and TRBJ2-3, with 8 positions matching TRBD1. The CDR3 sequence is 15 residues long. V shed 1 base, J shed 3 bases, and the junction held 3 bases outside the gene matches. Here the CDR3 reads CASSLVRTGTDTQYF. CDR3 sequence (DNA): TGTGCCAGCAGTTTAGTTCGGACAGGGACAGATACGCAGTATTTT.

V and J are TRBV20-1 and TRBJ2-3; D perhaps matches TRBD2 (6 bases). Between the trimmed V and J ends, which lost 2 bases and 4 bases, there was a span of 16 bases. CDR1 is DFQATT, CDR2 SNEGSKA, per germline (reference sequence). The CDR3 totals 15 residues. The CDR3, as DNA: TGCAGTGCTAGACCCGGGACTGCGGGTTCAGATACGCAGTATTTT. It yields the protein CSARPGTAGSDTQYF.

V gene TRBV6-1 combines with J gene TRBJ2-1, with a tentative D call TRBD2 (5 bases). The CDR3 runs 14 residues. Germline lookup yields CDR1 MNHNS and CDR2 SASEGT. Trimming removed 2 bases at V and 3 bases at J, with 8 bases between. In DNA, the CDR3 is TGTGCCAGCAGTGAACGGGGAGACTACAATGAGCAGTTCTTC. Translating gives CASSERGDYNEQFF.

The V and J genes are TRBV24-1 and TRBJ2-1, with D perhaps being TRBD1 or TRBD2 (5 bases each). The length of the CDR3 is 15 residues. Trimming shortened V by 4 bases and J by 8 bases, and 17 bases separated the two germline ends. Germline V gene sequence: CDR1 KGHDR, CDR2 SFDVKD. The CDR3, as DNA: TGTGCCACCAGTGACCCCGGGACGGGGAGCGATGAGCAGTTCTTC. Translating gives CATSDPGTGSDEQFF.

J is TRBJ2-6 and V is TRBV7-2, with D possibly TRBD1 on 5 matching bases. There are 16 residues in the CDR3. Per germline, CDR1 SGHTA and CDR2 FQGNSA. V lost 5 bases to trimming and J lost 0 bases, with 11 bases between them. The CDR3, as DNA: TGTGCCAGCAGCAATCGACAGTACTCTGGGGCCAACGTCCTGACTTTC. This gives the protein CASSNRQYSGANVLTF.

This sequence joins TRBV19 and TRBJ2-2, with D possibly matching TRBD1 (6 bases). The germline V gene has CDR1 LNHDA and CDR2 SQIVND (reference sequence). This CDR3 contains 16 residues. V dropped 2 bases and J dropped 4 bases, with 14 bases sitting between them. In nucleotides, the CDR3 is TGTGCCAGTAGTATAACCGGGACACATATCACCGGGGAGCTGTTTTTT. It encodes CASSITGTHITGELFF.

In nucleotides, the CDR3 is TGCAGCGTTGTTTGGGTAGCGGGTACCTACGAGCAGTACTTC. Protein product: CSVVWVAGTYEQYF. The chain joins TRBV29-1 to TRBJ2-7; 7 bases line up with TRBD2. CDR1 and CDR2 from the germline V gene are SQVTM and ANQGSEA. Losses at the gene ends were 4 bases for V and 2 bases for J; bases not matched to a gene: 8. The CDR3 runs 14 residues.

V and J are TRBV29-1 and TRBJ2-7; 15 bases line up with TRBD2. CDR3 size: 18 residues. Germline V gene data show CDR1 as SQVTM and CDR2 as ANQGSEA. V was pared by 0 bases and J by 6 bases, with 12 bases of the junction left unmatched. CDR3 sequence: CSVEEYSPGLAGGGEQYF. Here the CDR3 DNA reads TGCAGCGTTGAAGAGTACTCCCCGGGACTAGCGGGAGGTGGCGAGCAGTACTTC.

The V call is TRBV30, the J call TRBJ1-1; D is uncertain. Trimming left V 1 base short and J 3 bases short, with 9 bases between. Germline values: CDR1 GTSNPN, CDR2 SVGIG (reference sequence). CDR3 size: 13 residues. The CDR3 is CAWSEDLDTEAFF. As DNA, the CDR3 is TGTGCCTGGAGTGAGGACTTGGACACTGAAGCTTTCTTT. Full variable domain (outside the CDR3, taken from reference TRBV30 and TRBJ1-1): SQTIHQWPATLVQPVGSPLSLECTVEGTSNPNLYWYRQAAGRGLQLLFYSVGIGQISSEVPQNLSASRPQDRQFILSSKKLLLSDSGFYLCAWSEDLDTEAFFGQGTRLTVV.

The chain links TRBV28 to TRBJ1-3; D is uncertain. Germline values: CDR1 MDHEN, CDR2 SYDVKM. The CDR3 sequence is 13 residues long. V lost 2 bases to trimming and J lost 10 bases, with 12 bases between them. CDR3 protein: CASSLIDFRTIYF. The CDR3 nucleotides are TGTGCCAGCAGTTTAATCGATTTTAGGACCATATATTTT.

V and J are TRBV14 and TRBJ2-5, with D perhaps TRBD2 (5 bases). Trimming shortened V by 3 bases and J by 2 bases, and 16 bases separated the two germline ends. The CDR3 length is 16 residues. CDR1 is SGHDN, CDR2 FVKESK, per germline. The CDR3: CASSHRGQLSQETQYF. For the CDR3, the DNA is TGTGCCAGCAGCCATCGGGGTCAACTCTCTCAAGAGACCCAGTACTTC.

V usage is TRBV30 and J usage is TRBJ2-1, with 7 bases matching TRBD1. CDR1 is GTSNPN, CDR2 SVGIG, per germline (reference sequence). This CDR3 comprises 14 residues. Trimming took 4 bases from V and 0 from J; bases not matched to a gene: 3. The CDR3 region is CAWKRDSSYNEQFF. DNA of the CDR3: TGTGCCTGGAAGAGGGACAGCTCCTACAATGAGCAGTTCTTC.